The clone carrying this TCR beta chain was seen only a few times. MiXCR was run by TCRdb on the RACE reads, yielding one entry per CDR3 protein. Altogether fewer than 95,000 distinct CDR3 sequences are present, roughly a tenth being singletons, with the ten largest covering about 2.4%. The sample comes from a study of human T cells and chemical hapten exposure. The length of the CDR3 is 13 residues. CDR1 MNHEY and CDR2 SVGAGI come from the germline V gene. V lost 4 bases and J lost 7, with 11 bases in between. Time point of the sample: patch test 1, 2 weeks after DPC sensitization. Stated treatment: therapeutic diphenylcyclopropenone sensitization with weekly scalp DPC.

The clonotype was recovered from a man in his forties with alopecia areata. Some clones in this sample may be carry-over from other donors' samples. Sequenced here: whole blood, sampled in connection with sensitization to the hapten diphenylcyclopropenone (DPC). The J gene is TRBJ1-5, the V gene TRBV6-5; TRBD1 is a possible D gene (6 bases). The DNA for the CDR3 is TGTGCCAGCAGTTCGGCAGGGGACCAGCCCCAGCATTTT. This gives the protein CASSSAGDQPQHF.